The next 5 T cell receptor beta chains were all read from a single sample in a study of blood T cell repertoires in COVID-19. TCRdb keeps only in-frame clones here, not all; method: immunoSEQ multiplex PCR. The sample lists some 60,000 clones, under 90% occurring once. Material: peripheral blood. These receptors originate from an elderly woman with active or convalescent COVID-19.

The genes are TRBV6-5 and TRBJ2-1; 10 bases align to TRBD2. The germline CDR1 and CDR2 sequences are MNHEY and SVGAGI. Germline trimming cut 1 base from V and 4 bases from J; bases unmatched to any gene: 4. This CDR3 has 16 residues. Here the CDR3 reads CASSYLGLAPYNEQFF. In DNA, the CDR3 is TGTGCCAGCAGTTACTTGGGACTAGCGCCTTACAATGAGCAGTTCTTC.

The chain links TRBV28 to TRBJ1-1; the D gene is possibly TRBD1 (6 bases). The CDR3 consists of 15 residues. Germline loops: CDR1 MDHEN, CDR2 SYDVKM. The V end lost 7 bases, the J end lost 5 bases, and 20 bases lay between the germline ends. DNA for the CDR3: TGTGCCAGCACCCTATTACAGGGATTGGGAACTGAAGCTTTCTTT. Its protein product is CASTLLQGLGTEAFF.

This chain uses TRBV4-1 with TRBJ1-2, with 7 bases identical to TRBD1. The CDR3 is 15 residues long. Germline CDR1 reads MGHRA; CDR2 reads YSYEKL. The trim removed 1 base at V and 3 bases at J, leaving 5 bases unmatched. CDR3 sequence reads: CASSQAEGQYYGYTF. CDR3 DNA sequence: TGCGCCAGCAGCCAAGCCGAGGGACAGTACTATGGCTACACCTTC.

The CDR3 nucleotides read TGTGCCAGCAGCTTGGGACGAGGAGGGAGCCAAGAGACCCAGTACTTC. As protein: CASSLGRGGSQETQYF. The rearrangement links TRBV5-6 to TRBJ2-5, with D possibly matching TRBD2 (6 bases). The CDR3 sequence is 16 residues long. Per germline, CDR1 SGHDT and CDR2 YYEEEE. V dropped 0 bases and J dropped 1 base, with 13 bases sitting between them.

This rearrangement joins TRBV23-1 to TRBJ2-7, with 7 bases matching TRBD1. TRBV23-1 is identified as an open reading frame with a role that is uncertain. The CDR3 extends over 15 amino acids. V lost 8 bases, J lost 2 bases, and 12 bases stayed unmatched. As DNA, the CDR3 is TGCGCCAGCCTAGCTGAGGGGGCAGCCCCCTACGAGCAGTACTTC. Translating gives CASLAEGAAPYEQYF.